The clone carrying this TCR beta chain has a handful of counts. The entry originates in a study of blood T cell repertoires in COVID-19. Assay: immunoSEQ multiplex PCR; the TCRdb copy retains only in-frame clones and omits some. Of around 300,000 clones in the sample, 85% were seen once. The CDR3 spans 15 residues. J was trimmed by 4 bases and V by 1 base; bases with no gene match: 2. From germline, CDR1 is SEHNR and CDR2 FQNEAQ (reference sequence). Sample: PBMCs or T cells enriched from blood (not recorded which). The V call is TRBV7-9, the J call TRBJ1-5, with 9 bases fitting TRBD1. The clonotype comes from a woman aged 45-65 years who had recovered from COVID-19. The DNA for the CDR3 is TGTGCCAGCAGCTTAGTTGGGACAGGGAATCAGCCCCAGCATTTT. Translating gives CASSLVGTGNQPQHF.